A few counts support the clone carrying this T cell receptor beta chain. Researchers prepared the TCRbeta library using unique molecular identifiers, the study reports. From the PCR reads, TCRdb called clonotypes with MiXCR, one entry per CDR3 protein. There are about 300,000 distinct CDR3 sequences in the sample; roughly 9.1% occur only once, and less than 8% lies in the top ten. This sample was taken from a study of T-cell reconstitution after alpha-beta-depleted transplantation in children. This CDR3 is 13 amino acids long. The germline V and J ends were trimmed by 6 bases and 0 bases, with 8 bases remaining between them.

The receptor's source is a boy under three years old with acute myeloid leukemia, due to receive a stem cell transplant. The genes are TRBV12-3 or TRBV12-4 and TRBJ1-1; unclear D gene. Material: PBMCs, obtained before TCRalphabeta/CD19-depleted stem cell transplant. CDR3 in DNA: TGTGCCAGCAGGTTGGGGATGAACACTGAAGCTTTCTTT. It codes for CASRLGMNTEAFF.